A single sample is the source of the 9 T cell receptor beta chains below, sequenced in a study of metastatic and nonmetastatic thyroid tumors. Every patient underwent thyroid surgery untreated. MiXCR was used by TCRdb to re-call the PCR reads. The sample comprises about 4,200 clones, around a third of which are singletons, and about 14% rests with the top ten. Sequencing was done on a sample of adjacent normal tissue. These receptors were collected from a female donor with papillary thyroid cancer or a benign thyroid nodule (not recorded which). Some clones in this sample may be carry-over from other donors' samples.

This clone was seen more than once but under ten times. The chain joins TRBV6-1 to TRBJ2-7, with 9 positions matching TRBD2. This CDR3 is 14 amino acids long. The V gene end was trimmed by 6 bases and the J gene end by 0 bases; junction bases not matched to a gene: 3. CDR1 and CDR2 from the germline V gene are MNHNS and SASEGT. The CDR3 DNA reads as TGTGCCAGCAGGAAAGCGGGAGGCTCCTACGAGCAGTACTTC. Translated: CASRKAGGSYEQYF.

This clone was counted only a few times. The CDR3 protein is CASKRSGTSPLEQYF. The DNA of the CDR3 is TGTGCCAGCAAGAGGAGTGGGACATCCCCCCTCGAGCAGTACTTC. The chain joins TRBV27 to TRBJ2-7; tentative D call: TRBD1 (6 bases). V was clipped by 7 bases and J by 6 bases, with 22 bases between them. This CDR3 spans 15 amino acids. Germline V gene lookup returns CDR1 MNHEY and CDR2 SMNVEV (reference sequence).

This clone came up a few times. The chain uses TRBV28 and TRBJ2-7; 11 nucleotides align to TRBD2. J gave up 3 bases and V 6 bases, and 13 bases lay outside the gene matches. The CDR3 has 17 residues. CDR1 is MDHEN, CDR2 SYDVKM, per germline. This chain's CDR3 is CASRGGSGRARRYEQYF. CDR3 DNA sequence: TGTGCCAGCAGGGGTGGTAGCGGGAGGGCCCGTCGCTACGAGCAGTACTTC.

This sequence joins TRBV5-1 and TRBJ2-7; D is perhaps TRBD2 (6 bases). The germline V gene encodes CDR1 SGHRS and CDR2 YFSETQ. The CDR3 is 17 amino acids. Trimming stripped 1 base from V and 1 base from J, with 18 bases between. The CDR3 is CASSLYAVRGNSYEQYF. The CDR3 nucleotides read TGCGCCAGCAGCTTGTACGCTGTTCGGGGGAATTCCTACGAGCAGTACTTC. The full variable domain, its missing parts supplied by reference TRBV5-1 and TRBJ2-7, is KAGVTQTPRYLIKTRGQQVTLSCSPISGHRSVSWYQQTPGQGLQFLFEYFSETQRNKGNFPGRFSGRQFSNSRSEMNVSTLELGDSALYLCASSLYAVRGNSYEQYFGPGTRLTVT.

V is TRBV20-1 and J is TRBJ2-1; 11 nucleotides line up with TRBD2. The CDR3 length is 16 residues. Germline V gene sequence: CDR1 DFQATT, CDR2 SNEGSKA (reference sequence). V gave up 1 base and J gave up 6 bases; unmatched junction bases: 8. The CDR3 DNA is TGCAGTGCTAGAGGTCATGATAGCGGGAGGGCCAATGAGCAGTTCTTC. Residues: CSARGHDSGRANEQFF.

CDR3 region: CASSRLAGGYEQYF. The CDR3 bases are TGTGCCAGCAGCAGACTAGCGGGGGGCTACGAGCAGTACTTC. The rearrangement uses TRBV3-1 and TRBJ2-7; 13 positions agree with TRBD2. Losses at the gene ends were 5 bases for V and 3 bases for J; bases not matched to a gene: 1. CDR3 length: 14 residues. Germline V gene sequence: CDR1 LGHDT, CDR2 YNNKEL (reference sequence).

This clone came up a few times. The gene calls are TRBV6-1 and TRBJ1-2, with D possibly TRBD1 on 5 matching bases. The CDR3 runs 14 residues. Looked up from germline, CDR1 is MNHNS and CDR2 is SASEGT. Trimming removed 2 bases at V and 8 bases at J, with 15 bases between. CDR3: CASSETGASSGYTF. The CDR3 nucleotides read TGTGCCAGCAGTGAAACAGGAGCCTCCAGCGGCTACACCTTC.

This sequence joins TRBV20-1 and TRBJ1-1; TRBD1 might be the D (6 bases). Germline-derived CDR1 and CDR2 are DFQATT and SNEGSKA (reference sequence). V lost 6 bases, J lost 2 bases, and 16 bases lay in between. The CDR3 spans 14 residues. The CDR3 nucleotides are TGCAGTGCCCGGAAAGGAGGGGGAAACACTGAAGCTTTCTTT. This gives the protein CSARKGGGNTEAFF.

This clone is judged large. V and J are TRBV28 and TRBJ2-2; the D is unclear. The CDR3 totals 14 residues. Trimming removed 6 bases from V and 5 bases from J, with 13 bases in between. Germline-derived CDR1 and CDR2 are MDHEN and SYDVKM. The CDR3 bases are TGTGCCAGCAGATACCAAGCCCGGACCGGGGAGCTGTTTTTT. It encodes CASRYQARTGELFF.